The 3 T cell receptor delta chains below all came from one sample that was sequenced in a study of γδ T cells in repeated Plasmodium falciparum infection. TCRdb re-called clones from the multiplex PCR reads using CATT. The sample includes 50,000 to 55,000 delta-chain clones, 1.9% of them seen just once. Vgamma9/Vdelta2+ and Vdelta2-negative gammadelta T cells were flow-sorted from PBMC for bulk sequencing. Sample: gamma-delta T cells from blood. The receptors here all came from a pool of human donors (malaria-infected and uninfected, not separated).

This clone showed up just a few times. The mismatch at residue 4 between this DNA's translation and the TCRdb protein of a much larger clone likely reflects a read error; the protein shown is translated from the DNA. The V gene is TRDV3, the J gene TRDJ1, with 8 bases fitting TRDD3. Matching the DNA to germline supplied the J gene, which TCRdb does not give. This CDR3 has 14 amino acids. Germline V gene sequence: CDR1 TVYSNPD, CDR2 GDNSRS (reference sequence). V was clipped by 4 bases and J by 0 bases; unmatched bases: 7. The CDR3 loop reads CASRGISYTDKLIF. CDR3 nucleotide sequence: TGTGCCTCCCGGGGGATAAGTTACACCGATAAACTCATCTTT.

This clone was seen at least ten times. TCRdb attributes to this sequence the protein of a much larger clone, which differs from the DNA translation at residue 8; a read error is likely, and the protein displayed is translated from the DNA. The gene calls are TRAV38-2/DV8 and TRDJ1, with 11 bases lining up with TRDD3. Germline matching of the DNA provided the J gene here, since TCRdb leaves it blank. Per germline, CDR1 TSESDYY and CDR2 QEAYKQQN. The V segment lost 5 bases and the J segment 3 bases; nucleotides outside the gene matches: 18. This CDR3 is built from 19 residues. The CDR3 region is CAYSPSGVAVGDTSDKLIF. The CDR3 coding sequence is TGTGCTTATAGTCCCAGCGGTGTGGCGGTGGGGGATACGTCCGATAAACTCATCTTT.

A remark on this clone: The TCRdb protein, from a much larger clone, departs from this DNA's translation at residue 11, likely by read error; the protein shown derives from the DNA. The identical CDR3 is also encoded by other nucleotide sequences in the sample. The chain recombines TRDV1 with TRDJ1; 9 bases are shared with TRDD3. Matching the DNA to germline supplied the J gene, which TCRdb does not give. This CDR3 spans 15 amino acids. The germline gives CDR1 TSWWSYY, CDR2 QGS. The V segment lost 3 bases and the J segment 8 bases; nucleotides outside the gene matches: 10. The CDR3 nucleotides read TGTGCTCTTGGGGAGGTACTGGGGGACACTGAGAAACTCATCTTT. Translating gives CALGEVLGDTEKLIF.